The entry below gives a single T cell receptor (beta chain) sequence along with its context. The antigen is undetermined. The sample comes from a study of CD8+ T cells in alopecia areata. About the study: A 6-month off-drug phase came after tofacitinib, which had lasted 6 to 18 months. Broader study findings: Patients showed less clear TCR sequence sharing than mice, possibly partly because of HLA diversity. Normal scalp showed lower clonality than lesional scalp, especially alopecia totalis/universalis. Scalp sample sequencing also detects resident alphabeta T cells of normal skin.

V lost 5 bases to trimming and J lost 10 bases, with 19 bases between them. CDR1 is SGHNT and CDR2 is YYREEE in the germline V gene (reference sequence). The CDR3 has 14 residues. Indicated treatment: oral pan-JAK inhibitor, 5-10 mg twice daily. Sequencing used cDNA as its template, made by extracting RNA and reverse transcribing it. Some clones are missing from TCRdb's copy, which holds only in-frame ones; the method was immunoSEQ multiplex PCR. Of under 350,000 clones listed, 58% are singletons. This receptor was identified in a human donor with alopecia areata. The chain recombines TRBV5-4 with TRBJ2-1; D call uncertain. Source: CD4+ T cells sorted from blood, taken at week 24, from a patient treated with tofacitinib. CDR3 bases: TGTGCCAGCAGTGATCGGTACCTATCGAGCGAGCAGTTCTTC. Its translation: CASSDRYLSSEQFF.